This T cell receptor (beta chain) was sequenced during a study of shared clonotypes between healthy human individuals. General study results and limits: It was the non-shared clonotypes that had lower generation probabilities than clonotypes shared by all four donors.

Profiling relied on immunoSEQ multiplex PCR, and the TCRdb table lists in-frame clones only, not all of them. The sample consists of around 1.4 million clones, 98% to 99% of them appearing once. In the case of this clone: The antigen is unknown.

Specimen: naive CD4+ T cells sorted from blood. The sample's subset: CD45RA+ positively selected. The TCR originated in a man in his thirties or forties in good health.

The CDR3 reads CASSSPHGVGANVLTF. In DNA form, the CDR3 reads TGTGCCAGCAGCTCACCTCACGGGGTTGGGGCCAACGTCCTGACTTTC. V usage is TRBV7-9 and J usage is TRBJ2-6; TRBD2 might be the D (5 bases). This CDR3 comprises 16 residues. The V end was cut by 4 bases, the J end by 3 bases, with 13 bases between. Germline V lookup: CDR1 SEHNR, CDR2 FQNEAQ (reference sequence).